The 8 T cell receptor beta chains listed next were all sequenced from one sample in a study of blood T cell repertoires in COVID-19. Sequencing was performed with immunoSEQ multiplex PCR; in TCRdb, only in-frame clones are kept and a portion is missing. The sample lists some 240,000 clones; under 90% were seen once. The sequenced sample consisted of PBMCs or T cells enriched from blood (not recorded which). These receptors all come from a man aged 30 to 45 with acute COVID-19.

The CDR3 sequence is CASSPSAQGSYNEQFF. The CDR3 DNA reads TGTGCCAGCAGCCCCTCGGCACAGGGTTCTTACAATGAGCAGTTCTTC. The chain is built from TRBV27 and TRBJ2-1; possible D gene TRBD1, 6 bases. V was clipped by 6 bases and J by 4 bases, with 19 bases between them. Germline CDR1 reads MNHEY; CDR2 reads SMNVEV (reference sequence). This CDR3 contains 16 residues.

This clone came up a few times. The chain combines TRBV5-8 with TRBJ2-5, with D tentatively TRBD1 (6 bases). V lost 5 bases and J lost 1, with 12 bases in between. Germline CDR1 and CDR2: SGHTS and YDEGEE. The CDR3 has 14 amino acids. The CDR3 DNA follows: TGTGCCAGCAGTCCAGGACAGTTCCAAGAGACCCAGTACTTC. Translating it yields CASSPGQFQETQYF.

The gene calls are TRBV6-5 and TRBJ2-3; 8 bases align to TRBD1. V trimming: 8 bases; J trimming: 2 bases; junction bases outside the gene matches: 9. The CDR3 totals 15 residues. Germline CDR1 MNHEY, CDR2 SVGAGI. DNA for the CDR3: TGTGCCAGCTCCGGGGCAGGGGGCTACACAGATACGCAGTATTTT. Protein: CASSGAGGYTDTQYF.

The V gene is TRBV27, the J gene TRBJ2-1; 11 bases are a match to TRBD1. The CDR3 has 17 residues. Germline values: CDR1 MNHEY, CDR2 SMNVEV (reference sequence). The V gene end was trimmed by 1 base and the J gene end by 5 bases; junction bases not matched to a gene: 7. The CDR3 loop is CASSLWVRDRGDNEQFF. The CDR3 nucleotides read TGTGCCAGCAGTTTATGGGTGAGGGACAGGGGGGACAATGAGCAGTTCTTC.

The V call is TRBV11-3, the J call TRBJ1-1, with TRBD1 matching 7 bases. The CDR3 has 15 residues. Germline lookup yields CDR1 SGHNT and CDR2 YENEEA. V dropped 5 bases and J dropped 1; count of bases not matched to a gene: 7. In DNA, the CDR3 is TGTGCCAGCAGCGGACACAGGGGCCCGAACACTGAAGCTTTCTTT. Its protein product is CASSGHRGPNTEAFF.

The chain combines TRBV6-5 with TRBJ1-2, with D possibly TRBD1 on 5 matching bases. Germline loops: CDR1 MNHEY, CDR2 SVGAGI. V was pared by 2 bases and J by 7 bases, with 17 bases between. The CDR3 sequence is 15 residues long. CDR3 in DNA: TGTGCCAGCAGTTACGTGGGGACTTCGCCCAGTGGCTACACCTTC. It translates to CASSYVGTSPSGYTF.

The chain uses TRBV12-3 or TRBV12-4 and TRBJ1-2; D is perhaps TRBD1 (6 bases). The CDR3 is 11 amino acids. Trimming removed 6 bases from V and 6 bases from J, with 8 bases in between. CDR3 loop: CASRGDNGYTF. Here the CDR3 DNA reads TGTGCCAGCAGGGGGGACAATGGCTACACCTTC.

V is TRBV7-2 and J is TRBJ2-3, with D maybe TRBD2 (6 bases). Trimming pared 9 bases from V and 2 bases from J, leaving 9 bases between. Germline loops: CDR1 SGHTA, CDR2 FQGNSA. The CDR3 totals 12 residues. In DNA, the CDR3 is TGTGCCAGTGGCGGGATCACAGATACGCAGTATTTT. Protein product: CASGGITDTQYF.